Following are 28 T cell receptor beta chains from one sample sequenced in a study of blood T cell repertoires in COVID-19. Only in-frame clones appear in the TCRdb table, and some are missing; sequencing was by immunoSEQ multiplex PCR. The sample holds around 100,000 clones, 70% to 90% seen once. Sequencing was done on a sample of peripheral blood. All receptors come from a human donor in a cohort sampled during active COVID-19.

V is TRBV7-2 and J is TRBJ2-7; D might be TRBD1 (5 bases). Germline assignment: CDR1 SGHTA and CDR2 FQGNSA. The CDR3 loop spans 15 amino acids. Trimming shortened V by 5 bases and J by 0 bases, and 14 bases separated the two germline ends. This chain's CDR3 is CASSLGPTSSYEQYF. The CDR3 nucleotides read TGTGCCAGCAGCCTGGGGCCTACGAGCTCCTACGAGCAGTACTTC.

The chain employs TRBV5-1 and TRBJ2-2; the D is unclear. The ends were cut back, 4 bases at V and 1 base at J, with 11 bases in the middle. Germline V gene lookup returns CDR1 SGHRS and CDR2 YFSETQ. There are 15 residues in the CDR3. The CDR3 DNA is TGCGCCAGCAGCCGAGACACCGTGAACACCGGGGAGCTGTTTTTT. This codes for CASSRDTVNTGELFF. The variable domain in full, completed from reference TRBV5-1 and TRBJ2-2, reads KAGVTQTPRYLIKTRGQQVTLSCSPISGHRSVSWYQQTPGQGLQFLFEYFSETQRNKGNFPGRFSGRQFSNSRSEMNVSTLELGDSALYLCASSRDTVNTGELFFGEGSRLTVL.

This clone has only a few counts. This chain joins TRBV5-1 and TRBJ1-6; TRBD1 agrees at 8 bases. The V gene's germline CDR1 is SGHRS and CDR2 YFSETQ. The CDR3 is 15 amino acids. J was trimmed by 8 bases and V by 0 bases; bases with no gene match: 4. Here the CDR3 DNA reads TGCGCCAGCAGCTTGGGCAGGGGGCGCGATTCACCCCTCCACTTT. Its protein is CASSLGRGRDSPLHF. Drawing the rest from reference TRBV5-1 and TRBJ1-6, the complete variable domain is KAGVTQTPRYLIKTRGQQVTLSCSPISGHRSVSWYQQTPGQGLQFLFEYFSETQRNKGNFPGRFSGRQFSNSRSEMNVSTLELGDSALYLCASSLGRGRDSPLHFGNGTRLTVT.

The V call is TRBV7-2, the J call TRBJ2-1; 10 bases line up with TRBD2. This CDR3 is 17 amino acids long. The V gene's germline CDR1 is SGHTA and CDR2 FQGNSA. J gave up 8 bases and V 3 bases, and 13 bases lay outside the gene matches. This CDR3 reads CASSLGTSVPLLDEQFF. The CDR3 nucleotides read TGTGCCAGCAGCTTGGGGACTAGCGTCCCTCTTTTGGATGAGCAGTTCTTC.

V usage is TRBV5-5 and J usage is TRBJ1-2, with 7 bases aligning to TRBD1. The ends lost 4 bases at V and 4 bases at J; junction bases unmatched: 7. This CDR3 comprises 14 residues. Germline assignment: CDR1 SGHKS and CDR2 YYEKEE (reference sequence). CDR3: CASSRRQGGYGYTF. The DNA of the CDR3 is TGTGCCAGCAGCCGCCGACAGGGAGGCTATGGCTACACCTTC.

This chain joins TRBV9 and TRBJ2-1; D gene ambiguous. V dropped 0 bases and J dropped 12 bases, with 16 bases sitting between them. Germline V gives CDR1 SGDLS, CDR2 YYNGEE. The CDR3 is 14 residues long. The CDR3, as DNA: TGTGCCAGCAGCGTAGACCCCTACAATACGGGGCAGTTCTTC. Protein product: CASSVDPYNTGQFF.

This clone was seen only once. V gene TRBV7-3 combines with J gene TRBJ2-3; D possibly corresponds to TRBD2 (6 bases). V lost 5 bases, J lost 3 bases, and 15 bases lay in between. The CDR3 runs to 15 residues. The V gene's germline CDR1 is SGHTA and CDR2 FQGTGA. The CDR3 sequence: CASSPPGGATDTQYF. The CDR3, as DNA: TGTGCCAGCAGCCCCCCGGGCGGGGCGACAGATACGCAGTATTTT. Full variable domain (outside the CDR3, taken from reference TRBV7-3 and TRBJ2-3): GAGVSQTPSNKVTEKGKYVELRCDPISGHTALYWYRQSLGQGPEFLIYFQGTGAADDSGLPNDRFFAVRPEGSVSTLKIQRTERGDSAVYLCASSPPGGATDTQYFGPGTRLTVL.

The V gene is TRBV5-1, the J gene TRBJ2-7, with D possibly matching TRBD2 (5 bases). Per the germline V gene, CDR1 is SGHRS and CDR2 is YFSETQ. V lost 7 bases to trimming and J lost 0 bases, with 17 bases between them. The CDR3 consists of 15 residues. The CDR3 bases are TGCGCCAGCCGACCGACTACCCTCAGCTCCTACGAGCAGTACTTC. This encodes CASRPTTLSSYEQYF.

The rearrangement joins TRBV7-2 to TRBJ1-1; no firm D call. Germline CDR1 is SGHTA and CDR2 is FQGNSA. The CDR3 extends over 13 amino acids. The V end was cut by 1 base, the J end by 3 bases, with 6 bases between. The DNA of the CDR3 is TGTGCCAGCAGCTTAGACCGGGACACTGAAGCTTTCTTT. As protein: CASSLDRDTEAFF.

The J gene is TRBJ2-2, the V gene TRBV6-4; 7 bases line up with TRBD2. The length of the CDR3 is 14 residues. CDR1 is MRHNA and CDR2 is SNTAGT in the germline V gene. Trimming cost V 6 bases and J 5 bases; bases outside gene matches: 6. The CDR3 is CASRASLATGELFF. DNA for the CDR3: TGTGCCAGCAGAGCCTCACTAGCGACCGGGGAGCTGTTTTTT.

The CDR3 loop is CASRTGPGELFF. CDR3 in DNA: TGTGCCAGCAGGACAGGGCCCGGGGAGCTGTTTTTT. The rearrangement links TRBV6-5 to TRBJ2-2; 7 nucleotides match TRBD1. V was clipped by 6 bases and J by 6 bases; unmatched bases: 1. Germline values: CDR1 MNHEY, CDR2 SVGAGI. The CDR3 spans 12 residues.

The DNA of the CDR3 is TGTGCCAGCAGCCTGGGACAGGTTGGGGAGACCCAGTACTTC. Protein: CASSLGQVGETQYF. This chain joins TRBV3-1 (or the pseudogene TRBV3-2) and TRBJ2-5; TRBD1 matches at 8 bases. V shed 4 bases and J 5 bases; nucleotides not matched to a gene: 6. Germline assignment: CDR1 LGHDT and CDR2 YNNKEL (reference sequence). CDR3 length: 14 residues.

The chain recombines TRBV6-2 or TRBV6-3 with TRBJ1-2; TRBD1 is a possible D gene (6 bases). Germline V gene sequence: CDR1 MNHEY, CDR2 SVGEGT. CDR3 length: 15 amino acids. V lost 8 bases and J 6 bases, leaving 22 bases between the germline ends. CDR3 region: CASGLQGRRGNGYTF. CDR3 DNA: TGTGCCAGCGGTTTACAGGGAAGAAGGGGGAATGGCTACACCTTC.

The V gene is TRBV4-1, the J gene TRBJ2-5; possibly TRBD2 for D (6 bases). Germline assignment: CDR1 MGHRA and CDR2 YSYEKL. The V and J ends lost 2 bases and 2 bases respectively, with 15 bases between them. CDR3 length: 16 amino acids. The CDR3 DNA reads TGCGCCAGCAGCCAACGACTAGGTGGGCCTCAAGAGACCCAGTACTTC. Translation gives CASSQRLGGPQETQYF.

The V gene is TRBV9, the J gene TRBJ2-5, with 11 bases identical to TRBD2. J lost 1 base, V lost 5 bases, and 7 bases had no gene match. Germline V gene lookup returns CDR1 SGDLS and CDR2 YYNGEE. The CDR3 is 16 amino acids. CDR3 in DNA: TGTGCCAGCAGGGAGGGGACTAGCGGCTTCCAAGAGACCCAGTACTTC. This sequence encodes CASREGTSGFQETQYF. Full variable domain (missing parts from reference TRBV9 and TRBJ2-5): DSGVTQTPKHLITATGQRVTLRCSPRSGDLSVYWYQQSLDQGLQFLIQYYNGEERAKGNILERFSAQQFPDLHSELNLSSLELGDSALYFCASREGTSGFQETQYFGPGTRLLVL.

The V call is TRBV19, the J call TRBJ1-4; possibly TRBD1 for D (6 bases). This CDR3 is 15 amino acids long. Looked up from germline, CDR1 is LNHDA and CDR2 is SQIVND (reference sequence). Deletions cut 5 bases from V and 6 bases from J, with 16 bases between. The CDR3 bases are TGTGCCAGTAGTGTACAACAGGGCTTAGATGAAAAACTGTTTTTT. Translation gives CASSVQQGLDEKLFF.

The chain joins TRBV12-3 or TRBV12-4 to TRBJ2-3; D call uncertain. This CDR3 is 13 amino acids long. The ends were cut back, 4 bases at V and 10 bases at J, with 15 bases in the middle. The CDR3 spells CASSSQDVFAQYF. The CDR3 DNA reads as TGTGCCAGCAGTTCGCAGGATGTATTTGCGCAGTATTTT.

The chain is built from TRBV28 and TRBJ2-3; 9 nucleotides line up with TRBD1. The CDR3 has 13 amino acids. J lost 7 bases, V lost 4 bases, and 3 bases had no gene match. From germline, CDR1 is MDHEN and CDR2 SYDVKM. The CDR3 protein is CASSWDRAHTQYF. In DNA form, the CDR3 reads TGTGCCAGCAGTTGGGACAGGGCCCATACGCAGTATTTT.

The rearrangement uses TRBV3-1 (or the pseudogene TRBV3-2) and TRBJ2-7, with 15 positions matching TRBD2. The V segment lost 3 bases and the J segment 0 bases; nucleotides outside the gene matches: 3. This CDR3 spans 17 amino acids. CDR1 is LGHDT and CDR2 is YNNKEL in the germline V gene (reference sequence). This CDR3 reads CASSHGTSGRSSYEQYF. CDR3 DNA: TGTGCCAGCAGCCACGGGACTAGCGGGAGGAGCTCCTACGAGCAGTACTTC.

The DNA of the CDR3 is TGCGCCAGCAGCTTTGCAGCGGACACCGGGGAGCTGTTTTTT. Amino acids: CASSFAADTGELFF. The chain is built from TRBV5-1 and TRBJ2-2; D is possibly TRBD2 (5 bases). This CDR3 has 14 residues. Germline CDR1 and CDR2: SGHRS and YFSETQ. V gave up 2 bases and J gave up 3 bases, with 8 bases separating them.

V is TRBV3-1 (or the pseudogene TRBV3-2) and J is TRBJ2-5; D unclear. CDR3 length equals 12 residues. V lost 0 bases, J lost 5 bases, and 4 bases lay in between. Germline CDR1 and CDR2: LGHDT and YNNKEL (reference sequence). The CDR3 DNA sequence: TGTGCCAGCAGCCAAGATTCGGAGACCCAGTACTTC. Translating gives CASSQDSETQYF.

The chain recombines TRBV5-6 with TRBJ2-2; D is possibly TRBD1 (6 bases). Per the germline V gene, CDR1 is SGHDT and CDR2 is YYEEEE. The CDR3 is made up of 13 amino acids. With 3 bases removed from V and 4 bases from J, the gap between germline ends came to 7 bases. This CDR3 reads CASSYRVTGELFF. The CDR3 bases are TGTGCCAGCAGCTACAGGGTCACCGGGGAGCTGTTTTTT.

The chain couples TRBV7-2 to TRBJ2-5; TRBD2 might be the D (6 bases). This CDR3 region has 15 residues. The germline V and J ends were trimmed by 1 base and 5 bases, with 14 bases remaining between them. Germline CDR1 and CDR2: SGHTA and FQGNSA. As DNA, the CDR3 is TGTGCCAGCAGCTTAGTTAGCGGAGAGGGGGAGACCCAGTACTTC. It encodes CASSLVSGEGETQYF.

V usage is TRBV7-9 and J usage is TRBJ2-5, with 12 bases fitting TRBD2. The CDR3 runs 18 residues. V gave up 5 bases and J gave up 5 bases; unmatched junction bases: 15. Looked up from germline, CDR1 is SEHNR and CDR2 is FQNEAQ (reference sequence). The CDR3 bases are TGTGCCAGCAGCCCCCCGCCCCGACTAGCGGGAGTACGGGAGACCCAGTACTTC. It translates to CASSPPPRLAGVRETQYF.

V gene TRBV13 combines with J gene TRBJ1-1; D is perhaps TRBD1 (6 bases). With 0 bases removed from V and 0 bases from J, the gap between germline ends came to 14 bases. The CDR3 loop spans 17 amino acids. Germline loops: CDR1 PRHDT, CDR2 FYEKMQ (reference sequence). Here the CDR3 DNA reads TGTGCCAGCAGCTTAGGAGGGGGGGCTGTAATGAACACTGAAGCTTTCTTT. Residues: CASSLGGGAVMNTEAFF.

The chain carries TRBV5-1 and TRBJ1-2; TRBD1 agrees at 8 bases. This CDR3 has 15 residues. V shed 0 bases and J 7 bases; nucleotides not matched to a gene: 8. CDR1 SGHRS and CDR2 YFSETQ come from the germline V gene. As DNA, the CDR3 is TGCGCCAGCAGCTTGGATTCAGGGGGCGGTTTTGGCTACACCTTC. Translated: CASSLDSGGGFGYTF.

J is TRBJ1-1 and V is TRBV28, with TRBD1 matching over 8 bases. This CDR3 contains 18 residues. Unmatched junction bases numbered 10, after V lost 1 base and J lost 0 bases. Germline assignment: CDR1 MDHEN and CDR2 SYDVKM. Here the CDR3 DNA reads TGTGCCAGCAGTTTATTCATCAGGGGGCGTCACATGAACACTGAAGCTTTCTTT. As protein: CASSLFIRGRHMNTEAFF.

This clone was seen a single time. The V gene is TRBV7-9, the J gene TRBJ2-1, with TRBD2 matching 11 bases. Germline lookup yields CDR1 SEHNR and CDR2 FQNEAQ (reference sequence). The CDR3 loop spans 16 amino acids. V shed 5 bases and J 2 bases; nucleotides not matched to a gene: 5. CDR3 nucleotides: TGTGCCAGCAGCGGGCGACTAGCGGGAACCTACAATGAGCAGTTCTTC. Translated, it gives CASSGRLAGTYNEQFF.